Below are 30 T cell receptor beta chains sequenced from a single sample in a study of shared clonotypes between healthy human individuals. Here immunoSEQ multiplex PCR was the method, and the copy in TCRdb shows in-frame clones only, minus some. This table holds around 500,000 clones, roughly 83% found once. What was sequenced was PBMCs. The origin of the receptors is a woman in her thirties or forties in good health. Some clones in this sample may be carry-over from other donors' samples.

CDR3 sequence reads: CASRIQGANTEAFF. CDR3 bases: TGTGCCAGCAGAATACAGGGGGCGAACACTGAAGCTTTCTTT. The V gene is TRBV11-2, the J gene TRBJ1-1, with 9 nucleotides matching TRBD1. The germline V gene has CDR1 SGHAT and CDR2 FQNNGV. V was clipped by 6 bases and J by 1 base; unmatched bases: 3. CDR3 length: 14 residues.

This clone was observed a handful of times. V usage is TRBV7-9 and J usage is TRBJ1-4; 8 bases fit TRBD1. CDR1 is SEHNR and CDR2 is FQNEAQ in the germline V gene (reference sequence). The CDR3 runs to 16 residues. Losses at the gene ends were 4 bases for V and 1 base for J; bases not matched to a gene: 5. DNA of the CDR3: TGTGCCAGCAGCTCGGACAGGGTAGAAACTAATGAAAAACTGTTTTTT. Its translation is CASSSDRVETNEKLFF.

V and J are TRBV6-1 and TRBJ2-7; weak D call: TRBD1 (5 bases). The CDR3 consists of 14 residues. CDR1 and CDR2 (germline): MNHNS, SASEGT. Trimming stripped 6 bases from V and 6 bases from J, with 18 bases between. DNA for the CDR3: TGTGCCAGCAGGAAACTGGGGCGAGGCGGCGAGCAGTACTTC. This translates into CASRKLGRGGEQYF.

Concerning this clone: Within the sample, other DNA sequences also encode this same CDR3. The chain links TRBV18 to TRBJ2-7, with 9 bases aligning to TRBD2. Germline V gene sequence: CDR1 KGHSH, CDR2 LQKENI. V shed 3 bases and J 3 bases; nucleotides not matched to a gene: 0. The CDR3 runs 13 residues. CDR3 protein: CASSPTSGYEQYF. The CDR3 nucleotides are TGTGCCAGCTCACCGACTAGCGGCTACGAGCAGTACTTC.

The V and J genes are TRBV5-5 and TRBJ2-7; weak D call: TRBD2 (5 bases). This CDR3 has 16 amino acids. Germline CDR1 and CDR2: SGHKS and YYEKEE (reference sequence). The V end lost 2 bases, the J end lost 0 bases, and 15 bases lay between the germline ends. CDR3 bases: TGTGCCAGCAGCTTCCGCCTTAGCGCGAGCTCCTACGAGCAGTACTTC. Translation gives CASSFRLSASSYEQYF.

J is TRBJ2-3 and V is TRBV5-1; possibly TRBD1 for D (6 bases). The germline V gene has CDR1 SGHRS and CDR2 YFSETQ. CDR3 length equals 16 residues. Between the trimmed V and J ends, which lost 2 bases and 0 bases, there was a span of 13 bases. CDR3 loop: CASSFPPGQSTDTQYF. The CDR3 bases are TGCGCCAGCAGCTTCCCCCCTGGACAGAGCACAGATACGCAGTATTTT.

The V and J genes are TRBV10-3 and TRBJ2-3, with a possible D match to TRBD2 (6 bases). This CDR3 contains 12 residues. The V gene's germline CDR1 is ENHRY and CDR2 SYGVKD. The germline V and J ends were trimmed by 10 bases and 6 bases, with 14 bases remaining between them. The CDR3 coding sequence is TGTGCCACCGCCCCGGGAGTGGATACGCAGTATTTT. Encoded protein: CATAPGVDTQYF.

There are a few counts of this clone. The J gene is TRBJ2-6, the V gene TRBV9, with a weak D call TRBD2 (5 bases). CDR3 length: 17 amino acids. V shed 4 bases and J shed 4 bases, with 18 bases lying between them. Looked up from germline, CDR1 is SGDLS and CDR2 is YYNGEE. The DNA for the CDR3 is TGTGCCAGCAGCCCCTCGGCCGGCGGGTCCGGGGCCAACGTCCTGACTTTC. Its translation: CASSPSAGGSGANVLTF.

This clone was detected only once. This sequence joins TRBV10-2 and TRBJ2-3; TRBD1 matches at 7 bases. This CDR3 is built from 14 residues. V was clipped by 3 bases and J by 2 bases; unmatched bases: 2. Germline CDR1 and CDR2: WSHSY and SAAADI. The DNA of the CDR3 is TGCGCCAGCAGTGAAGGACAGGACACAGATACGCAGTATTTT. It encodes CASSEGQDTDTQYF.

This clone has ten or more counts. The same CDR3 is also encoded by other DNA sequences in this sample. The chain carries TRBV6-4 and TRBJ2-1; 9 bases line up with TRBD2. Looked up from germline, CDR1 is MRHNA and CDR2 is SNTAGT. This CDR3 region has 15 residues. The ends lost 5 bases at V and 4 bases at J; junction bases unmatched: 6. CDR3 in amino acids: CASSQLAGEYNEQFF. CDR3 nucleotide sequence: TGTGCCAGCAGTCAACTAGCGGGCGAGTACAATGAGCAGTTCTTC.

In regard to this clone: The same CDR3 is also encoded by other DNA sequences in this sample. The rearrangement links TRBV6-4 to TRBJ2-2; D not resolved. Trimming removed 0 bases from V and 5 bases from J, with 4 bases in between. Germline CDR1 and CDR2: MRHNA and SNTAGT. The CDR3 loop spans 13 amino acids. The CDR3 reads CASSDSETGELFF. In nucleotides, the CDR3 is TGTGCCAGCAGTGACTCAGAAACCGGGGAGCTGTTTTTT.

The CDR3 nucleotides are TGTGCCAGCAGCTTAGTGTCCGCCGGGGAGCTGTTTTTT. Amino acid sequence: CASSLVSAGELFF. The chain combines TRBV11-2 with TRBJ2-2; D not resolved. The V gene's germline CDR1 is SGHAT and CDR2 FQNNGV. The CDR3 is made up of 13 amino acids. V dropped 1 base and J dropped 6 bases, with 6 bases sitting between them.

This chain connects TRBV10-3 to TRBJ2-2; D is ambiguous. This CDR3 is built from 13 residues. V was trimmed by 7 bases and J by 4 bases, leaving 10 bases between them. The germline V gene encodes CDR1 ENHRY and CDR2 SYGVKD. The CDR3, as DNA: TGTGCCATCACCGACAAAGGCACCGGGGAGCTGTTTTTT. It is translated as CAITDKGTGELFF.

This chain joins TRBV5-1 and TRBJ2-7; TRBD2 agrees at 12 bases. V lost 1 base to trimming and J lost 1 base; unmatched junction nucleotides: 9. From germline, CDR1 is SGHRS and CDR2 YFSETQ. There are 18 residues in the CDR3. DNA of the CDR3: TGCGCCAGCAGCTTGAGACTAGCGGGAGAACGGGGGTCCTACGAGCAGTACTTC. This translates into CASSLRLAGERGSYEQYF.

The V gene is TRBV11-2, the J gene TRBJ2-5, with unresolved D. Germline CDR1 and CDR2: SGHAT and FQNNGV. The CDR3 length is 14 residues. Trimming took 1 base from V and 3 from J, leaving 9 bases between them. The CDR3 sequence is CASSLGQNKETQYF. The CDR3 region has the DNA TGTGCCAGCAGCTTAGGCCAAAACAAAGAGACCCAGTACTTC.

This clone appeared once. The CDR3 reads CASSTPDITGELFF. The CDR3 DNA reads as TGTGCCAGCAGTACGCCTGACATTACCGGGGAGCTGTTTTTT. The chain combines TRBV28 with TRBJ2-2, with D unresolved. From germline, CDR1 is MDHEN and CDR2 SYDVKM. The CDR3 contains 14 residues. V shed 5 bases and J shed 5 bases, with 12 bases lying between them.

V gene TRBV15 combines with J gene TRBJ2-7; D may be TRBD1 or TRBD2 (6 bases each). The CDR3 has 15 residues. The germline V and J ends were trimmed by 2 bases and 3 bases, with 14 bases remaining between them. Germline V CDR1 and CDR2: LNHNV, YYDKDF (reference sequence). This CDR3 is CATSRPGGGLYEQYF. CDR3 DNA sequence: TGTGCCACCAGCAGACCCGGAGGGGGACTCTACGAGCAGTACTTC.

The rearrangement joins TRBV6-1 to TRBJ2-4; 9 nucleotides align to TRBD1. The DNA end is a closer match to TRBJ2-7, so the J assignment may be wrong. The CDR3 consists of 14 residues. Germline assignment: CDR1 MNHNS and CDR2 SASEGT. CDR3 sequence reads: CASSPTGGLYEQYF. In DNA, the CDR3 is TGTGCCAGCAGTCCGACAGGGGGGCTCTACGAGCAGTACTTC.

The chain joins TRBV27 to TRBJ1-2; no definite D call. V lost 2 bases to trimming and J lost 5 bases, with 15 bases between them. From germline, CDR1 is MNHEY and CDR2 SMNVEV (reference sequence). This CDR3 contains 15 residues. Written as DNA, the CDR3 is TGTGCCAGCAGTTTAGGGCCGGCCCTGGGGTATGGCTACACCTTC. It specifies CASSLGPALGYGYTF.

CDR3 nucleotide sequence: TGCGCCAGCAGCCATGAATCTAGCGGGAGTCGGAATGAGCAGTTCTTC. Its translation is CASSHESSGSRNEQFF. The chain is built from TRBV4-1 and TRBJ2-1; 10 bases agree with TRBD2. This CDR3 region has 16 residues. Looked up from germline, CDR1 is MGHRA and CDR2 is YSYEKL. The trim removed 3 bases at V and 7 bases at J, leaving 9 bases unmatched.

This CDR3 is CASSDYFYTF. The CDR3 DNA is TGTGCCAGCAGTGATTATTTCTACACCTTC. The chain couples TRBV2 to TRBJ1-2; D ambiguous. V was clipped by 3 bases and J by 10 bases, with 6 bases between them. Germline V CDR1 and CDR2: SNHLY, FYNNEI. There are 10 residues in the CDR3. The full variable domain, its missing parts supplied by reference TRBV2 and TRBJ1-2, is EPEVTQTPSHQVTQMGQEVILRCVPISNHLYFYWYRQILGQKVEFLVSFYNNEISEKSEIFDDQFSVERPDGSNFTLKIRSTKLEDSAMYFCASSDYFYTFGSGTRLTVV.

V gene TRBV10-3 combines with J gene TRBJ1-5; TRBD1 agrees at 7 bases. The V gene's germline CDR1 is ENHRY and CDR2 SYGVKD. Unmatched junction bases numbered 6, after V lost 0 bases and J lost 13 bases. The CDR3 has 13 residues. The CDR3, as DNA: TGTGCCATCAGTGAGTCTGATGGGACAGTTCAGCATTTT. This gives the protein CAISESDGTVQHF.

The chain has TRBV5-6 and TRBJ2-3; D is undetermined. The CDR3 totals 12 residues. Per germline, CDR1 SGHDT and CDR2 YYEEEE. V gave up 1 base and J gave up 2 bases, with 2 bases separating them. The CDR3 loop reads CASSLFTDTQYF. The CDR3 DNA follows: TGTGCCAGCAGCTTGTTCACAGATACGCAGTATTTT.

The J gene is TRBJ2-3, the V gene TRBV30; no firm D call. The germline CDR1 and CDR2 sequences are GTSNPN and SVGIG (reference sequence). The CDR3 has 12 amino acids. V lost 0 bases, J lost 6 bases, and 7 bases lay in between. DNA of the CDR3: TGTGCCTGGAGTGTAAATCCCGATACGCAGTATTTT. Amino acids: CAWSVNPDTQYF.

This clone was detected only a few times. This may be a read error, as it is one base from a much larger clone. J is TRBJ2-5 and V is TRBV30; D is unresolved. Per the germline V gene, CDR1 is GTSNPN and CDR2 is SVGIG (reference sequence). This CDR3 is built from 13 residues. DNA of the CDR3: TGTGCCCGGAGTCACGGCAGTCGGGAGACCCAGTACTTC. Amino acids: CARSHGSRETQYF.

This clone came up once. The V gene is TRBV9, the J gene TRBJ1-2; TRBD1 agrees at 9 bases. Germline-derived CDR1 and CDR2 are SGDLS and YYNGEE. The CDR3 is made up of 15 amino acids. Unmatched junction bases numbered 4, after V lost 0 bases and J lost 4 bases. CDR3 amino acids: CASSVEGQGAYGYTF. The CDR3 nucleotides read TGTGCCAGCAGCGTAGAGGGACAGGGAGCCTATGGCTACACCTTC.

The table lists this clone with a few counts. The genes are TRBV2 and TRBJ1-1; D is uncertain. CDR1 is SNHLY, CDR2 FYNNEI, per germline. V lost 6 bases to trimming and J lost 11 bases, with 13 bases between them. CDR3 length: 11 amino acids. The CDR3 loop is CASRADFFAFF. The CDR3 nucleotides are TGTGCCAGCAGAGCGGACTTTTTCGCTTTCTTT.

This clone was counted a single time. CDR3 region: CASSPGLAGVGSYEQYF. CDR3 in DNA: TGCGCCAGCAGCCCAGGACTAGCGGGAGTTGGCTCCTACGAGCAGTACTTC. The V and J genes are TRBV4-3 and TRBJ2-7, with 13 bases that match TRBD2. J gave up 0 bases and V 4 bases, and 6 bases lay outside the gene matches. The CDR3 has 17 residues. Germline loops: CDR1 LGHNA, CDR2 YSLEER.

In its sample, this clone was seen many times. This chain connects TRBV25-1 to TRBJ2-7, with a possible D match to TRBD2 (7 bases). V lost 1 base to trimming and J lost 3 bases, with 13 bases between them. Per germline, CDR1 MGHDK and CDR2 SYGVNS. CDR3 length: 15 amino acids. CDR3 sequence: CASSELRGRFYEQYF. DNA of the CDR3: TGTGCCAGCAGTGAATTGCGGGGGCGCTTCTACGAGCAGTACTTC.

The rearrangement links TRBV10-2 to TRBJ2-1; D remains unclear. The V end lost 3 bases, the J end lost 6 bases, and 9 bases lay between the germline ends. The CDR3 sequence is 13 residues long. Germline loops: CDR1 WSHSY, CDR2 SAAADI. CDR3 amino acids: CASSEPVGNEQFF. DNA of the CDR3: TGCGCCAGCAGTGAACCAGTCGGCAATGAGCAGTTCTTC.